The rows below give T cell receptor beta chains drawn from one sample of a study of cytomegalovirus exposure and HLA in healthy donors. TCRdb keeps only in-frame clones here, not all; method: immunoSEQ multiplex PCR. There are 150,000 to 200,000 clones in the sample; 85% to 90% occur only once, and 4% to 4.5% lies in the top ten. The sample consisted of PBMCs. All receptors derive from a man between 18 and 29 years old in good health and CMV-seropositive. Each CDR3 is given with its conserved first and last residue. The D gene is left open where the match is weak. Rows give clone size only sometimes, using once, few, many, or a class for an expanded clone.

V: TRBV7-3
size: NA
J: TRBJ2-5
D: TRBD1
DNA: TGTGCCAGCAGCTCGGACAGGGGGGAGACCCAGTACTTC
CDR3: CASSSDRGETQYF

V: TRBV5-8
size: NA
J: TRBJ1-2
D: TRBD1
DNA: TGTGCCAGCAGCTCCCGGACAGGCCGCTATGGCTACACCTTC
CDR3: CASSSRTGRYGYTF

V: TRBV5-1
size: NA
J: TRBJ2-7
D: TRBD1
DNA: TGCGCCAGCAGTTCGGGGACAGGGGCCTACGAGCAGTACTTC
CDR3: CASSSGTGAYEQYF

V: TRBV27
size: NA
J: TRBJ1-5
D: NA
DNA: TGTGCCAGCAGTTTCCGGACAGATAGCAATCAGCCCCAGCATTTT
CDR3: CASSFRTDSNQPQHF

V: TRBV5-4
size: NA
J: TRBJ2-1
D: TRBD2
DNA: TGTGCCAGCAGCCCTAAAGGGGGACTAGCGGATTACAATGAGCAGTTCTTC
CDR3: CASSPKGGLADYNEQFF

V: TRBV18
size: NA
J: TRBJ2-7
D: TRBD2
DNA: TGTGCCAGCTCCTCAACGGGAGGGCCACGCGACGAGCAGTACTTC
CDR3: CASSSTGGPRDEQYF

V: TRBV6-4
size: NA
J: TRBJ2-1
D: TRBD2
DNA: TGTGCCAGCAGTGACTCAACGGGAGGGCCCGTGAAGCAGTTCTTC
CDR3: CASSDSTGGPVKQFF

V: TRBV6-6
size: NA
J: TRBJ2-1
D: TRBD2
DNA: TGTGCCAGCAGTACTAGCGTCTACAATGAGCAGTTCTTC
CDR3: CASSTSVYNEQFF

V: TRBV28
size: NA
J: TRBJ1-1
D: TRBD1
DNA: TGTGCCAGCAGATATAACAGGGGGCGCGGAGGGACTGAAGCTTTCTTT
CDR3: CASRYNRGRGGTEAFF

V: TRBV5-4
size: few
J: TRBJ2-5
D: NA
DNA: TGTGCCAGCAGCTCCAGACTTAAAGAGACCCAGTACTTC
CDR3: CASSSRLKETQYF

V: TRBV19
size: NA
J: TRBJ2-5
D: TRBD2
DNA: TGTGCCAGTAGTGACTCCGGGACTAGCCTGGTCCAGTACTTC
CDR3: CASSDSGTSLVQYF

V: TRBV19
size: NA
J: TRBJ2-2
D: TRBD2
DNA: TGTGCCAGTAGTATTTTAGCGGGGGGCTCGGCCACCGGGGAGCTGTTTTTT
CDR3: CASSILAGGSATGELFF

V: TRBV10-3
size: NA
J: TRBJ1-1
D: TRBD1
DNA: TGTGCCATCAGTGGACAGGGGAACACTGAAGCTTTCTTT
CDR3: CAISGQGNTEAFF

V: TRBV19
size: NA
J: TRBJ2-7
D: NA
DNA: TGTGCCAGTGCGGCGGGTACGGCCTACGAGCAGTACTTC
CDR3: CASAAGTAYEQYF

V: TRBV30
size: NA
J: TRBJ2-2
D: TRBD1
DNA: TGTGCCTGGCATCCGGGACAGGGGAACACCGGGGAGCTGTTTTTT
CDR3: CAWHPGQGNTGELFF

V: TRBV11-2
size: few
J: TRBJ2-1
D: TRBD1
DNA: TGTGCCAGCAGCAACGTTGGTTTTAGGACAGGGGGCGATGAGCAGTTCTTC
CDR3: CASSNVGFRTGGDEQFF

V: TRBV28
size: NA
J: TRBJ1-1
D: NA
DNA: TGTGCCAGCAGTTTAAGCAGGGGTATACCGATGAACACTGAAGCTTTCTTT
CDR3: CASSLSRGIPMNTEAFF

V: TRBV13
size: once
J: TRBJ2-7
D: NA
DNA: TGTGCCAGCAGGGAGATAGGAGCGAGCTCCTACGAGCAGTACTTC
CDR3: CASREIGASSYEQYF

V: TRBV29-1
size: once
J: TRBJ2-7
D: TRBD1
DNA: TGCAGCGTTGACTCTGGACAGGGCTACGAGCAGTACTTC
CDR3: CSVDSGQGYEQYF

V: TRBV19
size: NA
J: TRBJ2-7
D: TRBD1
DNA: TGTGCCAGTAGTATAGGGTCGAGGAGGACAGGATCCTACGAGCAGTACTTC
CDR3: CASSIGSRRTGSYEQYF

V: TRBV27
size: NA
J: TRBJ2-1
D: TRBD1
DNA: TGTGCCAGCAGTTACTACTCCGGCGGACAGGGTCCCAATGAGCAGTTCTTC
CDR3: CASSYYSGGQGPNEQFF

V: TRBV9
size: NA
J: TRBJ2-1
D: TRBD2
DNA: TGTGCCAGCAGCCCACCTGGGAGCGGGAGGGTATATGAGCAGTTCTTC
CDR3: CASSPPGSGRVYEQFF

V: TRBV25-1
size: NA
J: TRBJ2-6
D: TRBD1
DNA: TGTGCCAGCAGTAACCGGGACAGGGGTTCTGGGGCCAACGTCCTGACTTTC
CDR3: CASSNRDRGSGANVLTF

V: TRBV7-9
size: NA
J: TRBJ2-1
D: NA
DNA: TGTGCCAGCAGCCCAAGCGCAGGGGACAATGAGCAGTTCTTC
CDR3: CASSPSAGDNEQFF

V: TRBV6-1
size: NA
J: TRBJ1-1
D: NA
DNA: TGTGCCAGCAGAAAGGAAGGGGATACTGAAGCTTTCTTT
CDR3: CASRKEGDTEAFF

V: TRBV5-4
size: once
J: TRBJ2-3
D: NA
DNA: TGTGCCAGCAGCTTGGGGCTTGGCGGGGATTTGGTAGGAACAGATACGCAGTATTTT
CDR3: CASSLGLGGDLVGTDTQYF

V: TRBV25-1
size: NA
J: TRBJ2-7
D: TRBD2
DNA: TGTGCCAGCAGGAAGACTAGCGGGAACGAGCAGTACTTC
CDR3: CASRKTSGNEQYF

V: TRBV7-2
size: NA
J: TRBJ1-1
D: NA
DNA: TGTGCCAGCAGCCCCGGTGGGACTAACACTGAAGCTTTCTTT
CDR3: CASSPGGTNTEAFF

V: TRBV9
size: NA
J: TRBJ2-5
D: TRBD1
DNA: TGTGCCAGCAGCGCGACAGGGTTTGAAGAGACCCAGTACTTC
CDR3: CASSATGFEETQYF

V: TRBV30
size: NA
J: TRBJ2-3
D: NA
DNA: TGTGCCTGGAGTGTACTGCATGATACGCAGTATTTT
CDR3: CAWSVLHDTQYF

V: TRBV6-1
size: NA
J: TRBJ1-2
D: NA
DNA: TGTGCCAGCAGTTCACGCGGCGGGAACTATGGCTACACCTTC
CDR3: CASSSRGGNYGYTF

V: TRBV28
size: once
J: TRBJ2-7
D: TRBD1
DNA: TGTGCCAGCAGCCTTTCGGACAGGGGGCTGTACGAGCAGTACTTC
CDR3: CASSLSDRGLYEQYF

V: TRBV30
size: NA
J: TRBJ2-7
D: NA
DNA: TGTGCCTGGAGCCAGCAGGATTACGAGCAGTACTTC
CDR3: CAWSQQDYEQYF

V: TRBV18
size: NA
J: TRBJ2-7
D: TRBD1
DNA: TGTGCCAGCCTGACGGGACAGGGAAACGAGCAGTACTTC
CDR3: CASLTGQGNEQYF

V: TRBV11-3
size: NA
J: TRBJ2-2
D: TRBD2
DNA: TGTGCCAGCAGCTCGACGACTAGCGGGAGGGCCATGGGCACCGGGGAGCTGTTTTTT
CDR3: CASSSTTSGRAMGTGELFF

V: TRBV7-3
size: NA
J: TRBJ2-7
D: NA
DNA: TGTGCCAGCAGCACGGGACACAAACCCTACGAGCAGTACTTC
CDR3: CASSTGHKPYEQYF

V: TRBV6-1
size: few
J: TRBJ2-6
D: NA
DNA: TGTGCCAGCAGCAGACAGCCCTCTGGGGCCAACGTCCTGACTTTC
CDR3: CASSRQPSGANVLTF

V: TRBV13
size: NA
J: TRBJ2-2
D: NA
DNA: TGTGCCAGCAGCCACGGGACTTATAAAAGCACCGGGGAGCTGTTTTTT
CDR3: CASSHGTYKSTGELFF

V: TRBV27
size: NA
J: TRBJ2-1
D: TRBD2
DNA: TGTGCCAGCAGCTCCCTTAGCGGGAAACGGCCCTACAATGAGCAGTTCTTC
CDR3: CASSSLSGKRPYNEQFF

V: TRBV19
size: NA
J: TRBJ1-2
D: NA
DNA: TGTGCCAGTAGCCCAACATACGTCGCGGCTAACTATGGCTACACCTTC
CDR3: CASSPTYVAANYGYTF

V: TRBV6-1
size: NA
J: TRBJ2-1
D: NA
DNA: TGTGCCAGCAGGAGGGACAACTTCATCAATGAGCAGTTCTTC
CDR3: CASRRDNFINEQFF

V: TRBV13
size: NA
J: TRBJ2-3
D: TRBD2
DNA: TGTGCCAGCAGCACGGGACTAGCGGTGGATACGCAGTATTTT
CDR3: CASSTGLAVDTQYF

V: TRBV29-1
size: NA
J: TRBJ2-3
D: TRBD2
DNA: TGCAGCGTACGACTAGCGGGCCGCACAGATACGCAGTATTTT
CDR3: CSVRLAGRTDTQYF

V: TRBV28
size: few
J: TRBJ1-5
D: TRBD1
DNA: TGTGCCAGCAGTTTAGCCGGGGGACAGGGAGGGCAGCCCCAGCATTTT
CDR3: CASSLAGGQGGQPQHF

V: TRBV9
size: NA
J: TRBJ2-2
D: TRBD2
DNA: TGTGCCAGCAGCTTTAGACTAGCGGGAGATACCGGGGAGCTGTTTTTT
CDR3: CASSFRLAGDTGELFF

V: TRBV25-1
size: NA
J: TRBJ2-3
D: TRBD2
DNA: TGTGCCAGCAGTGAACCAGCGGGACGCACAGATACGCAGTATTTT
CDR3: CASSEPAGRTDTQYF

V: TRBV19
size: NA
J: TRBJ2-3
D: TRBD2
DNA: TGTGCCAGTAGTATAGATGGGTCTAGCGGAAGCACAGATACGCAGTATTTT
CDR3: CASSIDGSSGSTDTQYF

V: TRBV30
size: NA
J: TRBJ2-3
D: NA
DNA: TGTGCCTGGAGTTCACACAACTGGGCTTTCACAGATACGCAGTATTTT
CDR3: CAWSSHNWAFTDTQYF

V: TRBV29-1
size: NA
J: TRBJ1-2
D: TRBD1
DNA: TGCAGCGTTACCTGGCGGGACAGGGCGGACTATGGCTACACCTTC
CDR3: CSVTWRDRADYGYTF

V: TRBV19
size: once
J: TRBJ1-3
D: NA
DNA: TGTGCCAGTAGTATGCGGGCTACAGGGATCGGTTCTGGAAACACCATATATTTT
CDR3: CASSMRATGIGSGNTIYF

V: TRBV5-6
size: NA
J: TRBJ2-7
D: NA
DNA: TGTGCCAGCAGCTTGTCGTGGGAGTCCTACGAGCAGTACTTC
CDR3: CASSLSWESYEQYF

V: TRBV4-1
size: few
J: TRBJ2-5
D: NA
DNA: TGCGCCAGCAGCTCAGGGTCCTACGAGACCCAGTACTTC
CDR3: CASSSGSYETQYF

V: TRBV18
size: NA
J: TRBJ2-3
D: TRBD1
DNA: TGTGCCAGCTCACCACGCGGGACAGGGGGCACAGATACGCAGTATTTT
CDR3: CASSPRGTGGTDTQYF

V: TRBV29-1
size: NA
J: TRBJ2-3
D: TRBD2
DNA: TGCAGCGTACCGGGACTAGCGGGAACAGATACGCAGTATTTT
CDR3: CSVPGLAGTDTQYF

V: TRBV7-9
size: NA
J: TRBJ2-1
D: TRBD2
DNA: TGTGCCAGCAGCTTCTGGCTAGCGGGAGCGTACGGGACAATCAATGAGCAGTTCTTC
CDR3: CASSFWLAGAYGTINEQFF